A selection of T cell receptor beta chains follows, all from one sample in a study of shared clonotypes between healthy human individuals. Repertoires were generated with immunoSEQ multiplex PCR, while TCRdb's copy carries only in-frame clones and drops some. This repertoire shows hundreds of thousands of clones, approximately 96% found once; its top ten account for more than 0.085%. The sequencing input was naive CD8+ T cells sorted from blood. The receptor source for this set is a woman aged 25 to 39 in good health. CDR3s include the opening cysteine and the closing phenylalanine or tryptophan. The D gene is left open where the match is weak. A clone size is listed for some rows: how often the clone was seen (once, few, many), or a class if it is expanded.

D	V	J	size	CDR3	DNA
-	TRBV6-5	TRBJ2-2	-	CASSYGKNTGELFF	TGTGCCAGCAGTTATGGCAAAAACACCGGGGAGCTGTTTTTT
-	TRBV5-8	TRBJ2-1	-	CASSLIATLRREQFF	TGTGCCAGCAGCTTGATAGCGACGTTACGGCGGGAGCAGTTCTTC
-	TRBV11-2	TRBJ1-3	-	CASSMGSSGNTIYF	TGTGCCAGCAGTATGGGGAGCTCTGGAAACACCATATATTTT
-	TRBV27	TRBJ2-7	-	CASSLGQALTGGDEQYF	TGTGCCAGCAGTTTAGGACAGGCCCTAACGGGGGGGGACGAGCAGTACTTC
-	TRBV29-1	TRBJ2-7	-	CSVEDISSEQYF	TGCAGCGTTGAAGATATTTCCTCCGAGCAGTACTTC
TRBD2	TRBV28	TRBJ2-3	-	CASHSGGTDTQYF	TGTGCCAGCCACAGCGGGGGCACAGATACGCAGTATTTT
TRBD2	TRBV11-2	TRBJ2-7	-	CASSLTSGRYEQYF	TGTGCCAGCAGCTTAACTAGCGGGAGATACGAGCAGTACTTC
TRBD1	TRBV2	TRBJ1-1	-	CASVDRAIGAFF	TGTGCCAGCGTCGACAGGGCCATCGGAGCTTTCTTT
-	TRBV27	TRBJ2-7	once	CASSLLDRLGVHDTYEQYF	TGTGCCAGCAGTTTGTTGGATAGACTTGGGGTCCATGATACCTACGAGCAGTACTTC
-	TRBV29-1	TRBJ2-7	-	CSVEEQGLYF	TGCAGCGTTGAAGAACAGGGTCTGTACTTC
-	TRBV4-1	TRBJ1-1	-	CASSILLTAPNTEAFF	TGCGCCAGCAGCATCCTGTTGACAGCTCCGAACACTGAAGCTTTCTTT
-	TRBV9	TRBJ2-7	-	CASSRDRRTYEQYF	TGTGCCAGCTCCCGGGACCGAAGAACCTACGAGCAGTACTTC
TRBD1	TRBV25-1	TRBJ2-2	-	CATLPNGGTGTGELFF	TGTGCCACCCTACCCAACGGCGGGACAGGGACCGGGGAGCTGTTTTTT
TRBD2	TRBV28	TRBJ2-1	-	CASSLPAGTSNEQFF	TGTGCCAGCAGCCTACCAGCGGGGACTAGCAATGAGCAGTTCTTC
-	TRBV4-1	TRBJ2-4	-	CASSQAQLAESMYGTKNIQYF	TGCGCCAGCAGCCAAGCTCAACTAGCAGAGTCGATGTACGGGACCAAAAACATTCAGTACTTC
TRBD2	TRBV27	TRBJ2-3	-	CASSLGTSGSLHTQYF	TGTGCCAGCAGTCTCGGGACTAGCGGGAGTCTCCATACGCAGTATTTT
-	TRBV19	TRBJ2-3	-	CASSILGFSTDTQYF	TGTGCCAGTAGTATACTAGGGTTTAGCACAGATACGCAGTATTTT
TRBD1	TRBV27	TRBJ1-5	-	CASNAGTGQPQHF	TGTGCCAGCAATGCGGGGACAGGTCAGCCCCAGCATTTT
TRBD1	TRBV5-4	TRBJ2-5	-	CASSSTWQGVFQETQYF	TGTGCCAGCAGCTCCACCTGGCAGGGGGTGTTCCAAGAGACCCAGTACTTC
-	TRBV7-8	TRBJ1-1	-	CASSLAGLGTEAFF	TGTGCCAGCAGCTTAGCAGGGCTCGGGACTGAAGCTTTCTTT
TRBD1	TRBV27	TRBJ2-7	-	CASTRGQGTLWEQYF	TGTGCCAGCACACGCGGACAGGGGACCCTTTGGGAGCAGTACTTC
-	TRBV5-4	TRBJ1-2	-	CASSLGGADYGYTF	TGTGCCAGCAGCTTGGGTGGGGCGGACTATGGCTACACCTTC
-	TRBV27	TRBJ2-2	-	CASSSSKGYGELFF	TGTGCCAGCAGTTCCTCAAAGGGGTACGGGGAGCTGTTTTTT
-	TRBV5-6	TRBJ2-3	-	CASSYGTTYTDTQYF	TGTGCCAGCAGTTATGGGACAACTTACACAGATACGCAGTATTTT
-	TRBV27	TRBJ2-7	-	CASSLRGSYEQYF	TGTGCCAGCAGTTTAAGAGGGTCCTACGAGCAGTACTTC
-	TRBV28	TRBJ1-6	-	CASSLKGTQPLHF	TGTGCCAGCAGTTTAAAGGGGACACAACCCCTCCACTTT
TRBD2	TRBV7-6	TRBJ2-5	-	CASSAAPGLAATGQYF	TGTGCCAGCAGCGCGGCACCGGGACTAGCGGCGACAGGCCAGTACTTC
TRBD1	TRBV6-1	TRBJ2-5	-	CASSVIGTGQETQYF	TGTGCCAGCAGTGTAATAGGGACAGGCCAAGAGACCCAGTACTTC
-	TRBV27	TRBJ2-1	once	CASSVWESSYNEQFF	TGTGCCAGCAGTGTATGGGAGAGCTCCTACAATGAGCAGTTCTTC
-	TRBV5-6	TRBJ2-7	-	CASSQDRAPYEQYF	TGTGCCAGCAGCCAGGACAGAGCCCCCTACGAGCAGTACTTC
-	TRBV5-6	TRBJ2-7	-	CASSTGFGGGYYEQYF	TGTGCCAGCAGCACGGGCTTCGGGGGAGGATACTACGAGCAGTACTTC
-	TRBV19	TRBJ2-3	-	CASSTIGTDTQYF	TGTGCCAGTAGTACTATCGGCACAGATACGCAGTATTTT
-	TRBV29-1	TRBJ2-7	-	CSVERQGYEQYF	TGCAGCGTTGAACGGCAGGGTTACGAGCAGTACTTC
-	TRBV10-1	TRBJ1-3	-	CASSESVASEGNTIYF	TGCGCCAGCAGTGAGTCGGTCGCGTCGGAGGGAAACACCATATATTTT
-	TRBV27	TRBJ2-7	-	CASSLNRDPGDEQYF	TGTGCCAGCAGTCTCAACAGGGATCCAGGGGACGAGCAGTACTTC
-	TRBV6-1	TRBJ2-1	-	CASSDSTWRDNEQFF	TGTGCCAGCAGTGATTCGACATGGAGAGACAATGAGCAGTTCTTC
TRBD1	TRBV9	TRBJ2-1	once	CASSEPGTGGNEQFF	TGTGCCAGCAGTGAACCCGGGACAGGGGGCAATGAGCAGTTCTTC
-	TRBV2	TRBJ2-2	-	CASSYPRTENTGELFF	TGTGCCAGCAGTTACCCGCGGACAGAGAACACCGGGGAGCTGTTTTTT
-	TRBV6-5	TRBJ1-6	-	CATGAGLNSPLHF	TGTGCCACCGGTGCGGGGTTAAATTCACCCCTCCACTTT
TRBD2	TRBV9	TRBJ2-1	-	CASSDSGSGDEQFF	TGTGCCAGCAGCGATAGCGGGAGTGGTGATGAGCAGTTCTTC
-	TRBV10-3	TRBJ1-5	-	CARTTVFGKSNQPQHF	TGTGCCAGGACGACAGTTTTTGGAAAGAGCAATCAGCCCCAGCATTTT
TRBD1	TRBV28	TRBJ2-6	once	CASGTDREDGANVLTF	TGTGCCAGCGGAACGGACAGGGAAGACGGGGCCAACGTCCTGACTTTC
-	TRBV11-2	TRBJ2-7	-	CASSQGASPSYEQYF	TGTGCCAGCAGCCAAGGAGCCAGTCCATCCTACGAGCAGTACTTC
TRBD1	TRBV27	TRBJ2-7	-	CASSLTGAKVEQYF	TGTGCCAGCAGTCTGACAGGGGCCAAAGTCGAGCAGTACTTC
TRBD2	TRBV6-5	TRBJ2-3	-	CASSPAGGTDTQYF	TGTGCCAGCAGTCCAGCGGGAGGCACAGATACGCAGTATTTT
-	TRBV7-9	TRBJ2-2	-	CASSLEGPNTGELFF	TGTGCCAGCAGCTTAGAAGGTCCGAACACCGGGGAGCTGTTTTTT
-	TRBV27	TRBJ1-2	-	CASRRDGTNYGYTF	TGTGCCAGCAGACGGGACGGAACTAACTATGGCTACACCTTC
-	TRBV14	TRBJ2-1	-	CASSQGTGSYNEQFF	TGTGCCAGCAGCCAAGGTACAGGATCCTACAATGAGCAGTTCTTC
TRBD2	TRBV28	TRBJ2-3	-	CASSLVAGALSDTQYF	TGTGCCAGCAGTTTGGTAGCGGGGGCCCTTTCGGATACGCAGTATTTT
-	TRBV5-6	TRBJ2-1	-	CASSLETSEQFF	TGTGCCAGCAGCTTGGAAACTAGCGAGCAGTTCTTC
TRBD1	TRBV27	TRBJ2-6	once	CASSPGQGSGANVLTF	TGTGCCAGCAGTCCGGGACAGGGGTCTGGGGCCAACGTCCTGACTTTC
-	TRBV19	TRBJ2-3	-	CASSMVQVSTDTQYF	TGTGCCAGTAGTATGGTACAAGTTAGCACAGATACGCAGTATTTT
-	TRBV5-6	TRBJ2-7	-	CASSLRARTYEQYF	TGTGCCAGCAGCTTGAGGGCCAGAACCTACGAGCAGTACTTC
-	TRBV27	TRBJ2-7	-	CASSSTYYEQYF	TGTGCCAGCAGTTCAACGTACTACGAGCAGTACTTC
-	TRBV2	TRBJ1-2	-	CASRPGTGSGYTF	TGTGCCAGCAGACCCGGGACGGGGAGTGGCTACACCTTC
-	TRBV28	TRBJ2-1	-	CASSFTNEQFF	TGTGCCAGCAGTTTCACCAATGAGCAGTTCTTC
-	TRBV5-4	TRBJ2-1	-	CASSSDGEQFF	TGTGCCAGCAGCAGTGACGGCGAGCAGTTCTTC
TRBD2	TRBV19	TRBJ2-5	-	CASSRASGSGETQYF	TGTGCCAGTAGTAGGGCTAGCGGGAGTGGGGAGACCCAGTACTTC
-	TRBV11-2	TRBJ2-3	-	CASSSGGDTQYF	TGTGCCAGCAGCTCCGGTGGAGATACGCAGTATTTT